Presented here are 30 T cell receptor beta chains from one specimen sequenced in a study of T cells of healthy individuals. TCRdb recomputed calls from the 5' RACE reads with MiXCR, one row per CDR3 protein. The sample yields around 100,000 distinct CDR3 sequences, about 16% seen once. These receptors were collected from a human donor in good health.

This clonotype was seen only a few times. The V call is TRBV12-3 or TRBV12-4, the J call TRBJ2-5, with 8 nucleotides matching TRBD2. The CDR3 extends over 16 amino acids. Trimming took 6 bases from V and 7 from J; bases not matched to a gene: 16. CDR3 DNA sequence: TGTGCCAGCAGCTTGAGCAGCGGGAGAGGGTTTGTGACCCAGTACTTC. It yields the protein CASSLSSGRGFVTQYF.

This clonotype was recorded many times. This rearrangement joins TRBV20-1 to TRBJ1-6, with D possibly matching TRBD1 (6 bases). Trimming shortened V by 5 bases and J by 6 bases, and 14 bases separated the two germline ends. The length of the CDR3 is 14 residues. The germline V gene has CDR1 DFQATT and CDR2 SNEGSKA (reference sequence). CDR3 nucleotides: TGCAGTGCTCAACCCGGGACAAGTAATTCACCCCTCCACTTT. Its translation is CSAQPGTSNSPLHF.

Many counts were recorded for this clonotype. The rearrangement uses TRBV20-1 and TRBJ1-2; D ambiguous. The germline V gene has CDR1 DFQATT and CDR2 SNEGSKA (reference sequence). Deletions cut 0 bases from V and 2 bases from J, with 13 bases between. The CDR3 runs 15 residues. The CDR3 sequence: CSARDILQPNYGYTF. CDR3 nucleotides: TGCAGTGCTAGAGATATTTTACAGCCAAACTATGGCTACACCTTC.

This sequence joins TRBV30 and TRBJ1-6; a weak D match, TRBD1 (6 bases). The germline V gene has CDR1 GTSNPN and CDR2 SVGIG (reference sequence). The CDR3 has 14 residues. The germline V and J ends were trimmed by 0 bases and 7 bases, with 10 bases remaining between them. Here the CDR3 reads CAWSVAGANSPLHF. CDR3 in DNA: TGTGCCTGGAGTGTAGCAGGGGCCAATTCACCCCTCCACTTT. Variable domain in full (rest from reference TRBV30 and TRBJ1-6): SQTIHQWPATLVQPVGSPLSLECTVEGTSNPNLYWYRQAAGRGLQLLFYSVGIGQISSEVPQNLSASRPQDRQFILSSKKLLLSDSGFYLCAWSVAGANSPLHFGNGTRLTVT.

The chain links TRBV4-2 to TRBJ1-2, with 12 bases fitting TRBD1. V dropped 4 bases and J dropped 9; count of bases not matched to a gene: 9. CDR3 length equals 15 residues. Germline V lookup: CDR1 LGHNA, CDR2 YNFKEQ. The CDR3 loop reads CASSLPGQGAWSYTF. As DNA, the CDR3 is TGTGCCAGCAGCCTTCCGGGACAGGGGGCTTGGAGCTACACCTTC.

This chain connects TRBV7-2 to TRBJ1-2, with a weak D call TRBD1 (6 bases). Germline V gene sequence: CDR1 SGHTA, CDR2 FQGNSA. This CDR3 region has 15 residues. The V gene lost 5 bases and the J gene lost 4 bases, with 17 bases spanning the gap. The CDR3 here is CASSPGGLGSYGYTF. The CDR3 nucleotides are TGTGCCAGCAGCCCTGGGGGGCTGGGAAGCTATGGCTACACCTTC.

This clonotype was found a few times. V gene TRBV4-2 combines with J gene TRBJ2-7; 10 nucleotides align to TRBD2. The CDR3 runs to 15 residues. V lost 0 bases to trimming and J lost 4 bases; unmatched junction nucleotides: 3. Germline V gives CDR1 LGHNA, CDR2 YNFKEQ. CDR3 coding DNA: TGTGCCAGCAGCCAAGAGGGGACTAGCGTGTACGAGCAGTACTTC. This sequence encodes CASSQEGTSVYEQYF.

CDR3 loop: CAIRDTGANTGELFF. CDR3 bases: TGTGCCATCAGGGATACAGGGGCGAACACCGGGGAGCTGTTTTTT. V is TRBV10-3 and J is TRBJ2-2, with TRBD1 matching 7 bases. The junction had 4 bases not matched to a gene; V was cut back by 6 bases and J by 0 bases. Per germline, CDR1 ENHRY and CDR2 SYGVKD. The CDR3 has 15 amino acids.

The table lists this clonotype with many counts. The J gene is TRBJ1-1, the V gene TRBV20-1; D is undetermined. From germline, CDR1 is DFQATT and CDR2 SNEGSKA (reference sequence). Trimming shortened V by 1 base and J by 8 bases, and 11 bases separated the two germline ends. The length of the CDR3 is 12 residues. The CDR3 sequence is CSARARELEAFF. The CDR3, as DNA: TGCAGTGCTAGAGCCCGCGAGCTGGAAGCTTTCTTT.

This clonotype has just a few counts. The chain's CDR3 is CASSASTWGTEAFF. The CDR3 DNA follows: TGTGCCAGCAGCGCCTCAACGTGGGGCACTGAAGCTTTCTTT. This chain links TRBV7-2 with TRBJ1-1; D is uncertain. V was pared by 5 bases and J by 4 bases, with 14 bases between. The CDR3 spans 14 residues. CDR1 and CDR2 (germline): SGHTA, FQGNSA.

This clonotype was recorded at least ten times. The chain employs TRBV29-1 and TRBJ1-6; no firm D call. The CDR3 length is 13 residues. V lost 6 bases and J lost 5, with 11 bases in between. Per germline, CDR1 SQVTM and CDR2 ANQGSEA. The CDR3 region is CSVHGCHNSPLHF. The CDR3 DNA is TGCAGCGTCCATGGGTGCCATAATTCACCCCTCCACTTT.

In its sample, this clonotype was seen a few times. The gene calls are TRBV15 and TRBJ2-3; 7 bases fit TRBD1. CDR1 is LNHNV and CDR2 is YYDKDF in the germline V gene (reference sequence). V shed 6 bases and J 4 bases; nucleotides not matched to a gene: 7. The length of the CDR3 is 14 residues. The CDR3 DNA sequence: TGTGCCACCAGGGGACAGACGTTTCCAGATACGCAGTATTTT. Its protein is CATRGQTFPDTQYF.

The rearrangement uses TRBV28 and TRBJ1-2, with a tentative D call TRBD1 (6 bases). Trimming left V 8 bases short and J 7 bases short, with 14 bases between. CDR1 MDHEN and CDR2 SYDVKM come from the germline V gene. This CDR3 has 12 amino acids. In nucleotides, the CDR3 is TGTGCCAGCTACAGGGAGGCGACTGGCTACACCTTC. This gives the protein CASYREATGYTF.

This clonotype showed up many times. This rearrangement joins TRBV10-3 to TRBJ1-2, with unresolved D. Trimming removed 7 bases from V and 6 bases from J, with 15 bases in between. The germline gives CDR1 ENHRY, CDR2 SYGVKD. The CDR3 length is 13 residues. CDR3 amino acids: CAITEALGHGYTF. CDR3 coding DNA: TGTGCCATCACGGAGGCCCTCGGGCATGGCTACACCTTC.

This clonotype has at least ten counts. The chain carries TRBV11-1 and TRBJ2-1; D remains unclear. This CDR3 is built from 16 residues. Trimming shortened V by 1 base and J by 0 bases, and 10 bases separated the two germline ends. Germline CDR1 SGHAT, CDR2 FQDESV (reference sequence). The chain's CDR3 is CASSLEVQNSYNEQFF. As DNA, the CDR3 is TGTGCCAGCAGCTTAGAGGTACAGAACTCCTACAATGAGCAGTTCTTC.

This clonotype showed up many times. The chain links TRBV6-2 or TRBV6-3 to TRBJ2-1; D is possibly TRBD2 (7 bases). V was trimmed by 0 bases and J by 7 bases, leaving 19 bases between them. This CDR3 region has 17 residues. Germline-derived CDR1 and CDR2 are MNHEY and SVGEGT. CDR3 amino acids: CASSYSGLTRGLNEQFF. CDR3 in DNA: TGTGCCAGCAGTTACTCGGGACTAACCCGGGGGCTTAATGAGCAGTTCTTC.

V is TRBV5-5 and J is TRBJ2-7, with D possibly being TRBD1 (5 bases). CDR1 is SGHKS, CDR2 YYEKEE, per germline (reference sequence). Trimming cost V 4 bases and J 4 bases, with 15 bases left between them. The CDR3 is 14 amino acids. The CDR3 DNA reads TGTGCCAGCAGCCGTCCCGGACAAGTATACGAGCAGTACTTC. Its translation is CASSRPGQVYEQYF.

The chain combines TRBV20-1 with TRBJ2-3; 7 bases match TRBD1. CDR1 and CDR2 (germline): DFQATT, SNEGSKA (reference sequence). CDR3 size: 15 residues. Trimming removed 5 bases from V and 0 bases from J; junction bases left unmatched: 8. The CDR3 sequence: CSALHGTVSTDTQYF. The CDR3 region has the DNA TGCAGTGCTCTACATGGGACAGTTAGCACAGATACGCAGTATTTT.

This clonotype was recorded only once. The J gene is TRBJ2-5, the V gene TRBV20-1, with D perhaps being TRBD1 or TRBD2 (5 bases each). Trimming took off 6 bases at V and 3 bases at J, with 14 bases between the two ends. CDR3 length equals 13 residues. Germline V gene sequence: CDR1 DFQATT, CDR2 SNEGSKA (reference sequence). Here the CDR3 reads CSAAGTAEETQYF. DNA of the CDR3: TGCAGTGCCGCCGGGACGGCGGAAGAGACCCAGTACTTC.

The chain joins TRBV7-2 to TRBJ1-1; 9 bases match TRBD1. V lost 4 bases, J lost 8 bases, and 8 bases stayed unmatched. The germline CDR1 and CDR2 sequences are SGHTA and FQGNSA. This CDR3 comprises 14 residues. In nucleotides, the CDR3 is TGTGCCAGCAGCTATAACAGGGGGCTAGAGGAAGCTTTCTTT. This sequence encodes CASSYNRGLEEAFF.

The genes are TRBV6-5 and TRBJ2-7, with 9 bases aligning to TRBD2. The CDR3 is 17 residues long. The V segment lost 0 bases and the J segment 5 bases; nucleotides outside the gene matches: 11. Germline CDR1 is MNHEY and CDR2 is SVGAGI. DNA of the CDR3: TGTGCCAGCAGTTACTCGACGACTAGCGGCCCCCCGAACGAGCAGTACTTC. Residues: CASSYSTTSGPPNEQYF.

This clonotype was recorded a few times. The chain is built from TRBV20-1 and TRBJ1-6, with 8 bases fitting TRBD1. Germline V lookup: CDR1 DFQATT, CDR2 SNEGSKA (reference sequence). Trimming took 4 bases from V and 4 from J; bases not matched to a gene: 6. CDR3 length: 15 amino acids. The CDR3 coding sequence is TGCAGTGCTATGGACAGGGCGCGATATAATTCACCCCTCCACTTT. The encoded protein is CSAMDRARYNSPLHF.

The table lists this clonotype with many counts. The J gene is TRBJ2-1, the V gene TRBV27, with TRBD2 matching 8 bases. This CDR3 is built from 17 residues. Losses at the gene ends were 5 bases for V and 8 bases for J; bases not matched to a gene: 17. Germline loops: CDR1 MNHEY, CDR2 SMNVEV (reference sequence). CDR3 in amino acids: CASSAGPGLGISDEQFF. The CDR3, as DNA: TGTGCCAGCAGTGCCGGACCGGGACTAGGAATTTCGGATGAGCAGTTCTTC.

This clonotype showed up just a few times. V is TRBV27 and J is TRBJ2-7; a possible D gene is TRBD2 (6 bases). The germline V gene has CDR1 MNHEY and CDR2 SMNVEV (reference sequence). The CDR3 length is 15 residues. Deletions cut 5 bases from V and 5 bases from J, with 19 bases between. The CDR3: CASSPLRDFVNEQYF. CDR3 coding DNA: TGTGCCAGCAGTCCCCTCCGGGACTTCGTAAACGAGCAGTACTTC.

The J gene is TRBJ2-1, the V gene TRBV4-3; possibly TRBD1 or TRBD2 for D (5 bases each). Germline-derived CDR1 and CDR2 are LGHNA and YSLEER. The V gene lost 3 bases and the J gene lost 8 bases, with 14 bases spanning the gap. The CDR3 covers 14 residues. The CDR3 region has the DNA TGCGCCAGCAGCCAGGGGGACGGATGGCATGAGCAGTTCTTC. Its protein is CASSQGDGWHEQFF.

This clonotype was seen repeatedly, ten times or more. V and J are TRBV11-2 and TRBJ2-1; tentative D call: TRBD1 (5 bases). The length of the CDR3 is 15 residues. Germline CDR1 reads SGHAT; CDR2 reads FQNNGV. With 5 bases removed from V and 5 bases from J, the gap between germline ends came to 16 bases. CDR3 amino acids: CASSLLGQDNNEQFF. CDR3 nucleotides: TGTGCCAGCAGCCTCCTGGGGCAGGACAACAATGAGCAGTTCTTC.

The J gene is TRBJ2-7, the V gene TRBV7-9; D uncertain. From germline, CDR1 is SEHNR and CDR2 FQNEAQ (reference sequence). The CDR3 is made up of 11 amino acids. V gave up 10 bases and J gave up 3 bases, with 10 bases separating them. CDR3 sequence reads: CATTWDYEQYF. CDR3 DNA: TGTGCCACCACGTGGGACTACGAGCAGTACTTC.

This clonotype was picked up many times. The V and J genes are TRBV3-1 and TRBJ1-5, with D possibly TRBD1 on 5 matching bases. Germline V lookup: CDR1 LGHDT, CDR2 YNNKEL (reference sequence). The CDR3 totals 15 residues. Trimming took 0 bases from V and 5 from J, leaving 11 bases between them. CDR3: CASSQDSGPDQPQHF. CDR3 DNA: TGTGCCAGCAGCCAAGATTCGGGGCCGGATCAGCCCCAGCATTTT.

The chain employs TRBV6-6 and TRBJ1-2; TRBD1 is a possible D gene (6 bases). Trimming removed 1 base from V and 1 base from J, with 16 bases in between. The CDR3 loop spans 17 amino acids. Germline values: CDR1 MNHNY, CDR2 SVGAGI (reference sequence). Here the CDR3 reads CASSYYIRDMSNYGYTF. In DNA form, the CDR3 reads TGTGCCAGCAGTTACTATATACGGGACATGAGTAACTATGGCTACACCTTC.

Ten or more counts support this clonotype. V usage is TRBV4-1 and J usage is TRBJ2-3, with TRBD2 matching over 8 bases. The ends lost 0 bases at V and 11 bases at J; junction bases unmatched: 4. CDR1 is MGHRA and CDR2 is YSYEKL in the germline V gene. This CDR3 spans 13 amino acids. The CDR3 sequence: CASSQEVAGRQYF. CDR3 coding DNA: TGCGCCAGCAGCCAAGAAGTAGCGGGAAGGCAGTATTTT.